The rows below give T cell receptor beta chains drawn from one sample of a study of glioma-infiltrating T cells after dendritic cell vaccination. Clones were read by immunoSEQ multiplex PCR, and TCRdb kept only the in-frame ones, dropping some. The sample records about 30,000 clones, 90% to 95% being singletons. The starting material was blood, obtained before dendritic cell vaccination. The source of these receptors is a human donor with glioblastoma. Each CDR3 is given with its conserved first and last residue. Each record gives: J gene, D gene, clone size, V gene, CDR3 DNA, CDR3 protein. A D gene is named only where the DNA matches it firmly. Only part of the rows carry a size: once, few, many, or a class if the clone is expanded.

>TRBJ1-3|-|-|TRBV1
TGCACCAGCAGCCCACCCCCCCAGGCGGGGGGCGAATACACCATATATTTT
CTSSPPPQAGGEYTIYF
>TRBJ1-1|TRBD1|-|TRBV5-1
TGCGCCAGCAGCATCGGGACAGGCCCTGAAGCTTTCTTT
CASSIGTGPEAFF
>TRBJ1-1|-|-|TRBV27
TGTGCCAGCAGTAGGGGGGGAGTGGATACTGAAGCTTTCTTT
CASSRGGVDTEAFF
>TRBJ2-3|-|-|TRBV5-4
TGTGCCAGCAGCTTGCGAAACTTCGTAGATACGCAGTATTTT
CASSLRNFVDTQYF
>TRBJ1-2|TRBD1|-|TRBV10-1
TGCGCCAGCAGTAAAAGGGGGCAGGATGGCTACACCTTC
CASSKRGQDGYTF
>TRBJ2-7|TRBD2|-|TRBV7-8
TGTGCCAGCAGCTTAGGAGAAGCGGGGACCTACGAGCAGTACTTC
CASSLGEAGTYEQYF
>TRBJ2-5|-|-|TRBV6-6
TGTGCCAGCAGTTACGGGCAGGGGACGACGCGGGAGACCCAGTACTTC
CASSYGQGTTRETQYF
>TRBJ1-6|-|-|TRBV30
TGTGCCTCATCGGAGGGCTCCTATAATTCACCCCTCCACTTT
CASSEGSYNSPLHF
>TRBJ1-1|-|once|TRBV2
TGTGCCAGCAGGACAACTGAAGCTTTCTTT
CASRTTEAFF
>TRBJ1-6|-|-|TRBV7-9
TGTGCCAGCAGCTTAGCAGTTAGTTATAATTCCCCCCTCCACTTT
CASSLAVSYNSPLHF
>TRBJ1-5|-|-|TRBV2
TGTGCCAGCAGTGAACTGGAGGGTAGGCAGCCCCAGCATTTT
CASSELEGRQPQHF
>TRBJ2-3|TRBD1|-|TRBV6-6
TGTGCCAGCAGTTCGGGACAGGGGTTTGGGACAGATACGCAGTATTTT
CASSSGQGFGTDTQYF
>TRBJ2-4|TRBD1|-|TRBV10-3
TGTGCCATCAGTCAGGGACAGGGAAACATTCAGTACTTC
CAISQGQGNIQYF
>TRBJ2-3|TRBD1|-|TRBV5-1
TGCGCCAGCAGCTTGGGGCAGGGGGCCACAGATACGCAGTATTTT
CASSLGQGATDTQYF
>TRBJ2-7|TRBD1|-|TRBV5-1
TGCGCCAGCAGCTTCGCACAGGGGAGATACGAGCAGTACTTC
CASSFAQGRYEQYF
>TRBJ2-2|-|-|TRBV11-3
TGTGCCAGCAGCTTAGATATCACCGGGGAGCTGTTTTTT
CASSLDITGELFF
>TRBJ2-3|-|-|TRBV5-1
TGCGCCAGCAGAGCGCAGGGGTACACAGATACGCAGTATTTT
CASRAQGYTDTQYF
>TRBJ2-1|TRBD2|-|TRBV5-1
TGCGCCAGCAGCGGGCTAGCGGGGGGGCGTAATGAGCAGTTCTTC
CASSGLAGGRNEQFF
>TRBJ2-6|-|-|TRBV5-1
TGCGCCAGCAGCTTGACAGCCAGCTCTGGGGCCAACGTCCTGACTTTC
CASSLTASSGANVLTF
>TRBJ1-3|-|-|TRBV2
TGTGCCAGCAATACTCACTCTGGAAACACCATATATTTT
CASNTHSGNTIYF
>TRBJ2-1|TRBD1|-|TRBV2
TGTGCCAGCATGCGACAGGGCCTCTACAATGAGCAGTTCTTC
CASMRQGLYNEQFF
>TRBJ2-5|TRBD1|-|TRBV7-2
TGTGCCAGCAGCCTTCGACAGGGTGGGGAGACCCAGTACTTC
CASSLRQGGETQYF
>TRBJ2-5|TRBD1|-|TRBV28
TGTGCCAGCAGTCCTCGACAGGGACAAGAGACCCAGTACTTC
CASSPRQGQETQYF
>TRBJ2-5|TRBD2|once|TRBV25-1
TGTGCCAGCAGTGAACCGACTAGCGGAGAAGAGACCCAGTACTTC
CASSEPTSGEETQYF
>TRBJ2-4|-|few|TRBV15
TGTGCCACCAGCAGGAACAGGGTACAGTCCATTCAGTACTTC
CATSRNRVQSIQYF
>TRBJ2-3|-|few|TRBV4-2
TGTGCCAGCAGCCAATTTTCGAGGGACTTTTACCTCACAGATACGCAGTATTTT
CASSQFSRDFYLTDTQYF
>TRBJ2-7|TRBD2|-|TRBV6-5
TGTGCCAGCCGCGGGGGGGTTCGCCACGAGCAGTACTTC
CASRGGVRHEQYF
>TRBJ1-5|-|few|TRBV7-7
TGTGCTAGCAGCCCCCCGGGGGAGAATCAGCCCCAGCATTTT
CASSPPGENQPQHF
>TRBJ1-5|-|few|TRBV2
TGTGCCAGCAGCAGACTGAATAGCAATCAGCCCCAGCATTTT
CASSRLNSNQPQHF
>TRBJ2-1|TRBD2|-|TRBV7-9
TGTGCCAGCAGCTGGACTAGCGGCTCCTACAATGAGCAGTTCTTC
CASSWTSGSYNEQFF
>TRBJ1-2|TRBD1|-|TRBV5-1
TGCGCCAGCAGCTCCCAGGCGTCAGGGACAGGGGCGGGCTACACCTTC
CASSSQASGTGAGYTF